The T cell receptor beta chain described here comes from a study of CD8 T cells in ankylosing spondylitis. The CDR3 runs to 15 residues. The V gene end was trimmed by 6 bases and the J gene end by 2 bases; junction bases not matched to a gene: 4. Per the germline V gene, CDR1 is SNHLY and CDR2 is FYNNEI. This clonotype was observed at least ten times. What it binds is not known. Study-wide findings and caveats: Some motif variants were previously reported in reactive arthritis synovial fluid and blood. Disease-linked clones reportedly showed significant enrichment in matched ankylosing spondylitis synovial fluid. Seemingly distinctive of ankylosing spondylitis blood was a TCR beta motif formed by eight highly homologous variants.

Making the TCR beta libraries involved quantitative 5'-RACE with molecular barcodes. MiXCR, run by TCRdb on the 5' RACE reads, gives a single entry per CDR3 protein. The table includes approximately 250,000 distinct CDR3 sequences, about 10% detected once. The source is a male donor with ankylosing spondylitis or in good health (not recorded which). Sequenced material: blood, either unsorted or a sorted T cell fraction (not recorded which). V is TRBV2 and J is TRBJ2-1; 10 bases line up with TRBD2. The CDR3 bases are TGTGCCAGCAGATCTCTAGCGGGAGCCTACAATGAGCAGTTCTTC. This codes for CASRSLAGAYNEQFF.